The next 13 T cell receptor beta chains were all read from a single sample in a study of PD-L1 blockade in urothelial cancer. Produced via immunoSEQ multiplex PCR; TCRdb's table is partial and in-frame only. The sample lists some 41,000 clones; more than 75% were seen once. The sequences come from PBMCs, collected around atezolizumab (anti-PD-L1) treatment. These receptor sequences come from a woman aged 55-69 years with urothelial cancer.

The chain carries TRBV7-9 and TRBJ1-1; D uncertain. The germline CDR1 and CDR2 sequences are SEHNR and FQNEAQ (reference sequence). The CDR3 has 14 amino acids. Trimming took 0 bases from V and 1 from J, leaving 6 bases between them. CDR3 nucleotides: TGTGCCAGCAGCTTAGCAGCAGGGAACACTGAAGCTTTCTTT. This encodes CASSLAAGNTEAFF.

The V call is TRBV19, the J call TRBJ2-5; TRBD1 matches at 7 bases. The CDR3 loop spans 17 amino acids. The V gene's germline CDR1 is LNHDA and CDR2 SQIVND (reference sequence). V lost 6 bases, J lost 2 bases, and 15 bases stayed unmatched. For the CDR3, the DNA is TGTGCCAGTAGCGCCGGGACAGATTACGGCTTACAAGAGACCCAGTACTTC. This sequence encodes CASSAGTDYGLQETQYF.

The chain links TRBV7-2 to TRBJ2-7; no clear D. The CDR3 is made up of 12 amino acids. Looked up from germline, CDR1 is SGHTA and CDR2 is FQGNSA. V lost 3 bases to trimming and J lost 3 bases, with 6 bases between them. The CDR3 protein is CASSFLLYEQYF. The CDR3 DNA reads as TGTGCCAGCAGCTTCCTCCTCTACGAGCAGTACTTC.

The chain recombines TRBV13 with TRBJ1-4; TRBD1 matches 7 bases. There are 12 residues in the CDR3. Per germline, CDR1 PRHDT and CDR2 FYEKMQ (reference sequence). The junction had 6 bases not matched to a gene; V was cut back by 5 bases and J by 12 bases. The DNA of the CDR3 is TGTGCCAGCAGCGAACAAACAGGGGAACTGTTTTTT. Protein sequence: CASSEQTGELFF.

This sequence joins TRBV5-4 and TRBJ2-1, with 10 bases matching TRBD2. This CDR3 has 16 amino acids. Germline V lookup: CDR1 SGHNT, CDR2 YYREEE (reference sequence). The ends lost 4 bases at V and 8 bases at J; junction bases unmatched: 12. CDR3 bases: TGTGCCAGCAGCCCGGGGAAAGCGGGAGGGCCCCATGAGCAGTTCTTC. Translated: CASSPGKAGGPHEQFF.

The chain joins TRBV4-1 to TRBJ2-1; 11 positions agree with TRBD1. CDR3 length equals 16 residues. Germline CDR1 is MGHRA and CDR2 is YSYEKL. V lost 2 bases, J lost 4 bases, and 4 bases stayed unmatched. The CDR3 sequence: CASSQWDRGSYNEQFF. The CDR3 DNA reads TGCGCCAGCAGCCAATGGGACAGGGGGTCATACAATGAGCAGTTCTTC.

This chain joins TRBV28 and TRBJ2-7, with D maybe TRBD2 (6 bases). The CDR3 has 14 amino acids. V lost 6 bases to trimming and J lost 4 bases, with 16 bases between them. CDR1 MDHEN and CDR2 SYDVKM come from the germline V gene. CDR3 nucleotide sequence: TGTGCCAGCAGAGAGAGCGGGTTGAGATACGAGCAGTACTTC. The encoded protein is CASRESGLRYEQYF. The full variable domain, with the rest looked up from reference TRBV28 and TRBJ2-7, is DVKVTQSSRYLVKRTGEKVFLECVQDMDHENMFWYRQDPGLGLRLIYFSYDVKMKEKGDIPEGYSVSREKKERFSLILESASTNQTSMYLCASRESGLRYEQYFGPGTRLTVT.

This rearrangement joins TRBV2 to TRBJ1-4, with D unclear. Germline V gives CDR1 SNHLY, CDR2 FYNNEI. Between the trimmed V and J ends, which lost 3 bases and 15 bases, there was a span of 14 bases. This CDR3 is built from 12 residues. The CDR3 spells CASSDGWGGMFF. Written as DNA, the CDR3 is TGTGCCAGCAGTGATGGGTGGGGAGGGATGTTTTTT.

The chain links TRBV4-3 to TRBJ2-7, with 12 bases lining up with TRBD2. The germline CDR1 and CDR2 sequences are LGHNA and YSLEER. CDR3 length: 15 residues. The junction had 1 base not matched to a gene; V was cut back by 1 base and J by 3 bases. This CDR3 is CASSQGLAGVYEQYF. The CDR3 bases are TGCGCCAGCAGCCAAGGACTAGCGGGAGTCTACGAGCAGTACTTC.

The V gene is TRBV5-1, the J gene TRBJ2-7; D ambiguous. Trimming stripped 4 bases from V and 0 bases from J, with 8 bases between. Germline V gene sequence: CDR1 SGHRS, CDR2 YFSETQ. This CDR3 comprises 13 residues. The CDR3 here is CASSRTYSYEQYF. Here the CDR3 DNA reads TGCGCCAGCAGCCGAACATACTCCTACGAGCAGTACTTC.

This chain links TRBV6-5 with TRBJ1-6; TRBD1 matches at 7 bases. The CDR3 totals 15 residues. Trimming took 5 bases from V and 6 from J; bases not matched to a gene: 7. CDR1 is MNHEY, CDR2 SVGAGI, per germline. This CDR3 is CASSPLGQLNSPLHF. CDR3 nucleotide sequence: TGTGCCAGCAGTCCCCTGGGACAGCTTAATTCACCCCTCCACTTT.

The J gene is TRBJ2-1, the V gene TRBV4-3, with D possibly being TRBD2 (6 bases). Per germline, CDR1 LGHNA and CDR2 YSLEER. There are 21 residues in the CDR3. Trimming shortened V by 2 bases and J by 1 base, and 27 bases separated the two germline ends. CDR3 in DNA: TGCGCCAGCAGCCAATTTCGCTTCGATTTGTCGGGACTCCAATCCTACAATGAGCAGTTCTTC. Translation gives CASSQFRFDLSGLQSYNEQFF.

This clone has only one observation. This rearrangement joins TRBV7-9 to TRBJ2-1; perhaps TRBD2 as D (6 bases). CDR3 length: 17 residues. Deletions cut 2 bases from V and 3 bases from J, with 17 bases between. CDR1 is SEHNR, CDR2 FQNEAQ, per germline (reference sequence). CDR3 DNA: TGTGCCAGCAGCTTATGGGCTAGCGCAGGATTCTACAATGAGCAGTTCTTC. Encoded protein: CASSLWASAGFYNEQFF.